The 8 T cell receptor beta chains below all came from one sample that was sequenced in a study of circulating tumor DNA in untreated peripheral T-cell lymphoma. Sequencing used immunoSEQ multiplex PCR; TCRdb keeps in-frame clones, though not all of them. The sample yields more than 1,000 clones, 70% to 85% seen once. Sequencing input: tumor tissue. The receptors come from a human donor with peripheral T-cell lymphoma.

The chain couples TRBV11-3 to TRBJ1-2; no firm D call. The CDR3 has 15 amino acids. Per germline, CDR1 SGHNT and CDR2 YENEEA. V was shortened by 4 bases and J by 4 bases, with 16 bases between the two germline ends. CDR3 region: CASSSGGLGGYGYTF. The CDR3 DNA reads TGTGCCAGCAGCTCCGGTGGTCTGGGTGGCTATGGCTACACCTTC.

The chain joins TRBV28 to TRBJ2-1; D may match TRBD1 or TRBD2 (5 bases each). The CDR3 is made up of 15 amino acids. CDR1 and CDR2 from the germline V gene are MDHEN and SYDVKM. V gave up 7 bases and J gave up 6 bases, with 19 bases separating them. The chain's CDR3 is CASNQRRGPFNEQFF. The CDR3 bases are TGTGCCAGCAACCAAAGAAGGGGACCTTTCAATGAGCAGTTCTTC.

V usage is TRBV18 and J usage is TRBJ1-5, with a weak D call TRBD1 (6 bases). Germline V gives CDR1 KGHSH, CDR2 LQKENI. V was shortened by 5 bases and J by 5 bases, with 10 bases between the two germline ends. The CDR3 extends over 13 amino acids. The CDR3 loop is CASSGTIDQPQHF. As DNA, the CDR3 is TGTGCCAGCTCAGGGACAATCGATCAGCCCCAGCATTTT.

The CDR3 is CASSLLGGLAGEKTQYF. As DNA, the CDR3 is TGTGCCAGCAGTTTACTGGGCGGACTAGCGGGAGAAAAGACCCAGTACTTC. The genes are TRBV28 and TRBJ2-5; 13 bases map to TRBD2. CDR1 and CDR2 from the germline V gene are MDHEN and SYDVKM. The CDR3 contains 17 residues. J gave up 6 bases and V 2 bases, and 9 bases lay outside the gene matches.

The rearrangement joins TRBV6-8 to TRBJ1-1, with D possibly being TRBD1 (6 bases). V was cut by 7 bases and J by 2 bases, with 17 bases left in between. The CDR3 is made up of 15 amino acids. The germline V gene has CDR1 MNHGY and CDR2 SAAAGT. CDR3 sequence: CASKVRGHGNTEAFF. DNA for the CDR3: TGTGCCAGCAAAGTAAGGGGACACGGAAACACTGAAGCTTTCTTT.

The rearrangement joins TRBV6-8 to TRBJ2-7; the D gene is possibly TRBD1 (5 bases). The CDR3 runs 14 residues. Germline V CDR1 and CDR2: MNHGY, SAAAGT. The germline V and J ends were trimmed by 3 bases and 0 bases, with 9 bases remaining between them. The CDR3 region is CASSYTDSSYEQYF. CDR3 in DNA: TGTGCCAGCAGTTATACCGACAGCTCCTACGAGCAGTACTTC.

The CDR3 sequence is CATSTGRSNQPQHF. The CDR3 nucleotides are TGTGCCACCAGCACCGGACGAAGCAATCAGCCCCAGCATTTT. The chain couples TRBV15 to TRBJ1-5; D call uncertain. V was shortened by 4 bases and J by 1 base, with 8 bases between the two germline ends. Germline loops: CDR1 LNHNV, CDR2 YYDKDF (reference sequence). The CDR3 length is 14 residues. Combining the CDR3 with reference TRBV15 and TRBJ1-5 gives the whole variable domain DAMVIQNPRYQVTQFGKPVTLSCSQTLNHNVMYWYQQKSSQAPKLLFHYYDKDFNNEADTPDNFQSRRPNTSFCFLDIRSPGLGDTAMYLCATSTGRSNQPQHFGDGTRLSIL.

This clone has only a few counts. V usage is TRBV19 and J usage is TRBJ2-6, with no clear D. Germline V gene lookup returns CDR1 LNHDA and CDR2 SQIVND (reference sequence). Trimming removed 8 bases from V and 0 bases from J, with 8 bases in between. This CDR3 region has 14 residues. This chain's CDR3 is CASCGLSGANVLTF. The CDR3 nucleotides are TGTGCCAGTTGTGGGCTCTCTGGGGCCAACGTCCTGACTTTC.